This T cell receptor beta chain appears in the sequencing data of a study of control samples from healthy donors and cancer patients. CDR3 size: 14 residues. The ends were cut back, 4 bases at V and 5 bases at J, with 15 bases in the middle. In germline, CDR1 is KGHSH, CDR2 LQKENI. The data were produced by immunoSEQ multiplex PCR, yet TCRdb's version contains in-frame clones alone and is incomplete. This table holds about 180,000 clones, 90% found once. This clone was seen only once. Sequencing was performed on blood. V gene TRBV18 combines with J gene TRBJ2-7; no firm D call. The TCR comes from a woman aged 50 to 60 in good health. CDR3 sequence: CASSQVDRGDEQYF. CDR3 coding DNA: TGTGCCAGCTCACAAGTTGACCGCGGAGACGAGCAGTACTTC.